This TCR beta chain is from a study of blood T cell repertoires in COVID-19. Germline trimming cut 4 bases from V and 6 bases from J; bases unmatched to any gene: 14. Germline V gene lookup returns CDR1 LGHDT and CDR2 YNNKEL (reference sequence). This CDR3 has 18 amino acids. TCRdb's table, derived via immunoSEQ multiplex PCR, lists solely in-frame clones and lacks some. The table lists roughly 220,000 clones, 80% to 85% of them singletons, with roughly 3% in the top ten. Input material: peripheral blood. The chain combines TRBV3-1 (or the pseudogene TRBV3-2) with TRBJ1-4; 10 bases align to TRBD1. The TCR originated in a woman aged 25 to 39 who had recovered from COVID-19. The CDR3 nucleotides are TGTGCCAGCAGCCCCGGACAGGGGGAAAGCCGACTACATGAAAAACTGTTTTTT. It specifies CASSPGQGESRLHEKLFF.